This T cell receptor (beta chain) was found in a study of prognosis after radiotherapy for stage I lung cancer listed by TCRdb under 2021. Study-level background: Roughly 20 stage I NSCLC patients were enrolled in Nanjing, China, between 2018 and January 2019. The study profiled peripheral blood TCR beta repertoires from stage I NSCLC patients before and after stereotactic body radiotherapy and related them to distant failure. Using image-guided IMRT or VMAT, SBRT was delivered in 3 to 5 fractions at a biologically effective dose of at least 100 Gy. Over 11 patients presented with newly diagnosed primary stage I lung tumors, and five carried oligometastatic NSCLC following surgical resection of the primary tumor. The cohort was made up of about a dozen men and roughly 6 women, with a median age of 74.5 years and an age range of roughly 50 to 85 years. Under 15 patients had adenocarcinoma and seven had squamous cell carcinoma as the tumor histology. SBRT was not combined with any concurrent therapy in any patient. Every patient was regarded as medically inoperable, because of comorbidities in over ten cases and refusal of surgery in roughly seven cases. The study sequenced roughly 40 blood samples from about 20 patients, one before and one after SBRT per patient. Four of the 19 patients developed distant metastases after SBRT, at a median of roughly seven months; the other 15 showed no significant progression. Points the paper makes about the study in general: No determination of tumor specificity was made for expanded TCR clones. TRBV and TRBJ usage frequencies reportedly varied with metastasis status, involving two V genes at baseline and ten or so V and two J genes after SBRT. Post-SBRT Shannon entropy and its change from baseline were lower in patients who developed distant metastases; baseline Shannon entropy was not associated with metastases. No adjustment for multiple comparisons was applied to any of the reported P values. Unique TCR clone counts fell after SBRT (median about 10,000 before versus several thousand after; Wilcoxon paired P=0.011). The study was limited by its small cohort and short follow-up, and the findings require independent validation.

Two rounds of multiplex PCR on genomic DNA were used to amplify the TCR beta CDR3 region. The first PCR round used primers specific to each TRBV and TRBJ gene, with sequences filed in Chinese patent CN105087789A. The second PCR round used universal primers. The Roche High Pure PCR Template Preparation Kit was used to extract genomic DNA from the frozen PBMCs. Libraries were sequenced paired-end with 151 bp reads on an Illumina HiSeq 3000. In the authors' own workflow: CutAdapt was used to remove raw reads lacking the multiplex PCR primer sequences. PEAR was used to merge high-quality paired reads into contigs. TRB V, D and J gene segments were assigned to each contig with MiXCR by alignment to reference sequences. CDR3 sequences were clustered by base quality and sequence similarity to remove sequencing errors. Diversity was measured as Shannon entropy normalized by the natural log of productive TCR sequence number. Clonality was computed as one minus the ratio of Shannon entropy to the natural log of the number of unique clonotypes. Using the Youden index from ROC curves, the researchers picked the repertoire-metric cut-offs for progression-free survival, and all analyses were carried out in R 3.5.3. TCRdb's own reprocessing of the public reads used fastp at Q25 and MiXCR and kept productive beta chains. Under each unique CDR3 protein, matching rows form one entry showing the most common genes and DNA. For this entry, the V and J calls and clone size follow TCRdb and not the study's own pipeline. This sample lists around 30,000 distinct CDR3 sequences; around a third were detected once. The ten largest account for less than 30% of the sample.

This clonotype occurred many times. The target of this receptor is not known. Per-base quality was not reported, and no clone a single base away is much larger than it. Reading from cysteine to phenylalanine, the CDR3 counts 16 amino acids. Here the CDR3 DNA is all that survives: 48 bases in frame from base 1. V ends up 6 bases short and J 0 bases short, with an unmatched junction base count of 8. CDR1 and CDR2 are drawn from the germline V gene: MDHEN, SYDVKM. All patients had node-negative disease on CT and PET/CT, and none had a history of other malignancies or prior chemotherapy or radiotherapy. At each of two time points, approximately 6 milliliters of peripheral venous blood were collected in EDTA tubes. Ficoll-Paque Plus density-gradient centrifugation was used to isolate PBMCs. Samples were stored at -80°C immediately after collection until analysis.

The receptor comes from a donor aged 50 or older with non-small cell lung cancer. The sequence joins TRBV28 to TRBJ2-1; 7 bases in the middle match TRBD2. The input for sequencing was PBMCs, taken before or after stereotactic body radiation therapy (not recorded which). The base sequence is TGTGCCAGCAGGTTGGGGGGGGGGAGCTCCTACAATGAGCAGTTCTTC. The encoded protein is CASRLGGGSSYNEQFF.